The 10 T cell receptor beta chains below come from one sample, sequenced in a study of CD8 T cells in ankylosing spondylitis. Using its own MiXCR run on the 5' RACE reads, TCRdb lists one record per CDR3 protein. The table includes about 340,000 distinct CDR3 sequences, 20% to 25% detected once. Sequencing was done on a sample of blood, either unsorted or a sorted T cell fraction (not recorded which). All receptors come from a male donor with ankylosing spondylitis or in good health (not recorded which).

The chain joins TRBV30 to TRBJ2-2; D gene ambiguous. V was cut by 3 bases and J by 1 base, with 6 bases left in between. Germline V gene lookup returns CDR1 GTSNPN and CDR2 SVGIG (reference sequence). The CDR3 spans 13 residues. The CDR3 loop is CAWRSGNTGELFF. In DNA, the CDR3 is TGTGCCTGGAGATCGGGGAACACCGGGGAGCTGTTTTTT.

This chain links TRBV7-2 with TRBJ2-7; TRBD1 aligns across 7 bases. Germline CDR1 SGHTA, CDR2 FQGNSA. The CDR3 loop spans 14 amino acids. The V segment lost 7 bases and the J segment 2 bases; nucleotides outside the gene matches: 8. The CDR3 DNA reads as TGTGCCAGCACACCGGGACAGCCAGCCTACGAGCAGTACTTC. This encodes CASTPGQPAYEQYF.

Notes on this clonotype: A read error is possible here, since a much larger clone lies one base away. This chain connects TRBV12-3 or TRBV12-4 to TRBJ2-3; D is undetermined. CDR3 length: 11 residues. V lost 5 bases, J lost 4 bases, and 4 bases lay in between. The CDR3 is CASSPADTQYF. The DNA for the CDR3 is TGTGCCAGCAGTCCCGCAGATACGCAGTATTTT.

This chain links TRBV6-1 with TRBJ2-2, with 9 bases fitting TRBD1. Trimming at V came to 5 bases and at J to 6 bases, leaving 7 bases not matched to a gene. The CDR3 has 15 amino acids. Germline V gene lookup returns CDR1 MNHNS and CDR2 SASEGT. The CDR3 coding sequence is TGTGCCAGCAGTCTGAGGGACAGGGTGGCCGGGGAGCTGTTTTTT. This codes for CASSLRDRVAGELFF.

This clonotype was picked up many times. Here the CDR3 reads CASSSDPYEQYF. CDR3 coding DNA: TGTGCCAGCAGTTCAGATCCGTACGAGCAGTACTTC. This chain joins TRBV12-3 or TRBV12-4 and TRBJ2-7, with D unresolved. This CDR3 is 12 amino acids long. V shed 4 bases and J shed 4 bases, with 8 bases lying between them.

A few counts support this clonotype. The rearrangement links TRBV10-2 to TRBJ2-7, with 11 bases aligning to TRBD2. This CDR3 has 15 amino acids. The V gene's germline CDR1 is WSHSY and CDR2 SAAADI. V shed 6 bases, J shed 0 bases, and the junction held 4 bases outside the gene matches. CDR3 residues: CASRSGTSGSYEQYF. CDR3 DNA: TGCGCCAGCAGATCCGGGACTAGCGGCTCCTACGAGCAGTACTTC.

Only a few counts were recorded for this clonotype. J is TRBJ2-7 and V is TRBV12-3 or TRBV12-4, with D perhaps TRBD1 (6 bases). Deletions cut 2 bases from V and 2 bases from J, with 10 bases between. This CDR3 is 14 amino acids long. CDR3 in DNA: TGTGCCAGCAGTTTACCTGGACAGACCTACGAGCAGTACTTC. This encodes CASSLPGQTYEQYF.

There are a few counts of this clonotype. The chain uses TRBV7-9 and TRBJ2-7, with unresolved D. The CDR3 is 16 residues long. Deletions cut 0 bases from V and 2 bases from J, with 14 bases between. Per the germline V gene, CDR1 is SEHNR and CDR2 is FQNEAQ (reference sequence). The CDR3 loop is CASSLAYADTTYEQYF. CDR3 sequence (DNA): TGTGCCAGCAGCTTAGCCTACGCGGATACCACCTACGAGCAGTACTTC.

The chain has TRBV3-1 and TRBJ2-6, with D possibly matching TRBD1 (6 bases). The CDR3 is made up of 16 amino acids. Trimming took 7 bases from V and 1 from J, leaving 14 bases between them. Germline V gives CDR1 LGHDT, CDR2 YNNKEL (reference sequence). The CDR3 bases are TGTGCCAGCACCTCTGAACAGGGATCTGGGGCCAACGTCCTGACTTTC. Translation: CASTSEQGSGANVLTF.

V gene TRBV6-2 or TRBV6-3 combines with J gene TRBJ2-5, with D perhaps matching TRBD1 or TRBD2 (5 bases each). The V gene lost 2 bases and the J gene lost 4 bases, with 5 bases spanning the gap. The V gene's germline CDR1 is MNHEY and CDR2 SVGEGT. The CDR3 has 12 amino acids. Here the CDR3 DNA reads TGTGCCAGCAGTTACGGGGGAGAGACCCAGTACTTC. This encodes CASSYGGETQYF.